The 32 T cell receptor beta chains given below trace back to one sample, sequenced in a study of T-cell reconstitution after alpha-beta-depleted transplantation in children (dated by TCRdb to about 2016). Receptors were amplified or captured by PCR. The reads were generated on an Illumina HiSeq 2500. TCR libraries were prepared with molecular barcoding, using unique molecular identifiers to normalize TCRbeta repertoire quantification. TCRdb took the public reads, trimmed them with fastp at Q25, ran MiXCR for clone calling and kept in-frame beta chains. Every distinct CDR3 protein forms one entry, paired with its most common genes and DNA. Counted in this sample were about 980,000 distinct CDR3 sequences; about 29% of them appeared once. The ten largest clonotypes hold roughly 31% of the sample. The treatment or condition tag for this specimen amounts to: allogeneic hematopoietic cell transplantation with graft depleted of TCRalphabeta T cells and CD19 B cells.

The material sequenced was PBMCs, mostly from graft donor cells, taken 360 days after TCRalphabeta/CD19-depleted stem cell transplant. The receptor source for this set is a boy under two years old who had a stem cell transplant for SCID, so the T cells may come from the graft donor.

This chain links TRBV4-1 with TRBJ2-1; 13 nucleotides match TRBD2. The V gene's germline CDR1 is MGHRA and CDR2 YSYEKL. The trim removed 4 bases at V and 5 bases at J, leaving 8 bases unmatched. The CDR3 is 17 residues long. This CDR3 is CASSPTRLAGGDNEQFF. DNA for the CDR3: TGCGCCAGCAGCCCCACCCGACTAGCGGGGGGAGACAATGAGCAGTTCTTC.

The chain joins TRBV10-3 to TRBJ1-1, with 8 bases lining up with TRBD1. There are 15 residues in the CDR3. The V segment lost 7 bases and the J segment 1 base; nucleotides outside the gene matches: 8. Germline V gene data show CDR1 as ENHRY and CDR2 as SYGVKD. The CDR3 DNA follows: TGTGCCATCAATTCCCAGGGGGCTAAGAACACTGAAGCTTTCTTT. Protein product: CAINSQGAKNTEAFF.

The chain joins TRBV7-8 to TRBJ1-5, with unresolved D. Trimming removed 5 bases at V and 3 bases at J, with 11 bases between. CDR1 and CDR2 from the germline V gene are SGHVS and FQNEAQ. The CDR3 consists of 14 residues. In nucleotides, the CDR3 is TGTGCCAGCAGCCGGGCACTACTCAATCAGCCCCAGCATTTT. It yields the protein CASSRALLNQPQHF.

The chain employs TRBV5-4 and TRBJ1-5; tentatively, D is TRBD1 (6 bases). The CDR3 contains 16 residues. V lost 1 base, J lost 3 bases, and 14 bases lay in between. Germline V lookup: CDR1 SGHNT, CDR2 YYREEE (reference sequence). CDR3 nucleotides: TGTGCCAGCAGCTTGTTCCCAGGGGAGGCCAATCAGCCCCAGCATTTT. It is translated as CASSLFPGEANQPQHF. Drawing the rest from reference TRBV5-4 and TRBJ1-5, the complete variable domain is ETGVTQSPTHLIKTRGQQVTLRCSSQSGHNTVSWYQQALGQGPQFIFQYYREEENGRGNFPPRFSGLQFPNYSSELNVNALELDDSALYLCASSLFPGEANQPQHFGDGTRLSIL.

The V and J genes are TRBV15 and TRBJ2-5; D is undetermined. Deletions cut 0 bases from V and 2 bases from J, with 7 bases between. The length of the CDR3 is 14 residues. The germline gives CDR1 LNHNV, CDR2 YYDKDF (reference sequence). The CDR3: CATSRDSRQETQYF. CDR3 DNA: TGTGCCACCAGCAGAGATTCTAGACAAGAGACCCAGTACTTC.

V and J are TRBV14 and TRBJ2-3; D gene uncertain. V was pared by 0 bases and J by 1 base, with 14 bases between. Germline assignment: CDR1 SGHDN and CDR2 FVKESK. This CDR3 comprises 17 residues. This CDR3 reads CASSQDFRQSGTDTQYF. The CDR3 coding sequence is TGTGCCAGCAGCCAAGATTTCAGGCAAAGCGGCACAGATACGCAGTATTTT.

The chain joins TRBV5-1 to TRBJ2-3; a weak D match, TRBD1 (6 bases). CDR1 SGHRS and CDR2 YFSETQ come from the germline V gene. This CDR3 spans 15 amino acids. Trimming stripped 4 bases from V and 0 bases from J, with 12 bases between. The CDR3 is CASSEQGSSTDTQYF. The CDR3 coding sequence is TGCGCCAGCAGCGAACAGGGTTCTAGCACAGATACGCAGTATTTT.

The V gene is TRBV4-1, the J gene TRBJ1-4; possibly TRBD1 for D (5 bases). Germline V gene data show CDR1 as MGHRA and CDR2 as YSYEKL. With 4 bases removed from V and 8 bases from J, the gap between germline ends came to 17 bases. The length of the CDR3 is 15 residues. The CDR3 spells CASSPTQEGMEKLFF. The CDR3 region has the DNA TGCGCCAGCAGCCCAACCCAGGAGGGGATGGAAAAACTGTTTTTT.

The chain uses TRBV27 and TRBJ2-3; 12 bases map to TRBD2. The J segment lost 5 bases and the V segment lost 3 bases, leaving 12 bases of the junction unmatched. CDR3 length: 18 amino acids. Germline CDR1 and CDR2: MNHEY and SMNVEV (reference sequence). The CDR3 here is CASSFLAGGPRMVDTQYF. Here the CDR3 DNA reads TGTGCCAGCAGTTTCCTAGCGGGGGGGCCTCGTATGGTAGATACGCAGTATTTT.

The gene calls are TRBV6-1 and TRBJ2-1; 8 nucleotides line up with TRBD1. J gave up 4 bases and V 10 bases, and 12 bases lay outside the gene matches. This CDR3 comprises 15 residues. Germline loops: CDR1 MNHNS, CDR2 SASEGT. CDR3 nucleotides: TGTGCCACGCGCACAGGGACAGGAGTTTACAATGAGCAGTTCTTC. Protein: CATRTGTGVYNEQFF.

The J gene is TRBJ2-7, the V gene TRBV7-8; 8 nucleotides line up with TRBD1. Germline V gives CDR1 SGHVS, CDR2 FQNEAQ. The CDR3 totals 14 residues. Unmatched junction bases numbered 7, after V lost 2 bases and J lost 7 bases. The CDR3 loop reads CASSLPIGQGEQYF. CDR3 nucleotide sequence: TGTGCCAGCAGCTTACCAATTGGACAGGGTGAGCAGTACTTC.

The CDR3 bases are TGCGCCAGCAGCTTGTCGGCCCTGAACACTGAAGCTTTCTTT. Protein: CASSLSALNTEAFF. This chain connects TRBV5-1 to TRBJ1-1; no firm D call. The V gene lost 1 base and the J gene lost 0 bases, with 7 bases spanning the gap. CDR3 length: 14 residues. Germline V CDR1 and CDR2: SGHRS, YFSETQ.

The rearrangement links TRBV7-6 to TRBJ2-1; D is undetermined. Germline V CDR1 and CDR2: SGHVS, FNYEAQ. Trimming pared 3 bases from V and 8 bases from J, leaving 11 bases between. This CDR3 region has 13 residues. The CDR3 spells CASSFWGRDEQFF. CDR3 nucleotide sequence: TGTGCCAGCAGCTTTTGGGGTCGGGATGAGCAGTTCTTC.

This clonotype is a singleton in its sample. V usage is TRBV3-1 and J usage is TRBJ2-7; D not resolved. Trimming left V 2 bases short and J 2 bases short, with 13 bases between. Germline V CDR1 and CDR2: LGHDT, YNNKEL (reference sequence). The CDR3 contains 15 residues. Here the CDR3 reads CASSQQGIHPYEQYF. The CDR3 DNA is TGTGCCAGCAGCCAACAAGGGATACACCCCTACGAGCAGTACTTC.

This clonotype has a handful of counts. CDR3 in DNA: TGTGCCAGCAGCCAAGTGGGGCTTACGACCGAGCAGTTCTTC. Amino acid sequence: CASSQVGLTTEQFF. The chain links TRBV3-1 to TRBJ2-1, with TRBD1 as a possible D gene (5 bases). CDR1 is LGHDT and CDR2 is YNNKEL in the germline V gene (reference sequence). The CDR3 is made up of 14 amino acids. V was trimmed by 1 base and J by 10 bases, leaving 14 bases between them.

This clonotype was observed a handful of times. The gene calls are TRBV3-1 and TRBJ2-1; possible D gene TRBD2, 6 bases. CDR1 is LGHDT, CDR2 YNNKEL, per germline (reference sequence). The CDR3 has 15 residues. Trimming took 2 bases from V and 3 from J, leaving 11 bases between them. This chain's CDR3 is CASSQSAGLYNEQFF. CDR3 bases: TGTGCCAGCAGCCAATCGGCGGGGCTCTACAATGAGCAGTTCTTC.

This clonotype was found a few times. The V gene is TRBV4-1, the J gene TRBJ2-7; TRBD2 matches at 7 bases. The CDR3 spans 14 residues. V lost 3 bases, J lost 2 bases, and 4 bases stayed unmatched. Germline V gene sequence: CDR1 MGHRA, CDR2 YSYEKL. CDR3 sequence reads: CASSHGEGAYEQYF. CDR3 nucleotide sequence: TGCGCCAGCAGCCACGGGGAGGGCGCCTACGAGCAGTACTTC.

The CDR3 loop is CSAGFRGAFF. Written as DNA, the CDR3 is TGCAGTGCAGGGTTTCGGGGAGCTTTCTTT. This chain connects TRBV20-1 to TRBJ1-1, with D hard to call. The CDR3 sequence is 10 residues long. V lost 6 bases, J lost 10 bases, and 12 bases lay in between. CDR1 and CDR2 from the germline V gene are DFQATT and SNEGSKA (reference sequence).

The chain has TRBV6-2 or TRBV6-3 and TRBJ2-5; D possibly corresponds to TRBD1 (6 bases). The CDR3 is 13 residues long. Germline V lookup: CDR1 MNHEY, CDR2 SVGEGT. V was shortened by 7 bases and J by 4 bases, with 13 bases between the two germline ends. The chain's CDR3 is CASTPGHRETQYF. Here the CDR3 DNA reads TGTGCCAGCACCCCGGGACACAGAGAGACCCAGTACTTC.

CDR3 DNA: TGTGCCAGCAGTTTCCCGTTGAGAGTAGCGGGGTTGGAAGAGACCCAGTACTTC. Residues: CASSFPLRVAGLEETQYF. J is TRBJ2-5 and V is TRBV28; 8 bases agree with TRBD2. In germline, CDR1 is MDHEN, CDR2 SYDVKM. CDR3 length: 18 residues. V lost 3 bases to trimming and J lost 3 bases; unmatched junction nucleotides: 15.

This clonotype was recorded a few times. The chain employs TRBV7-3 and TRBJ2-1, with D perhaps TRBD1 (6 bases). Looked up from germline, CDR1 is SGHTA and CDR2 is FQGTGA. V was pared by 5 bases and J by 0 bases, with 11 bases between. CDR3 size: 15 residues. The CDR3: CASSAKGVSYNEQFF. The CDR3 DNA is TGTGCCAGCAGCGCCAAGGGGGTCTCCTACAATGAGCAGTTCTTC.

The chain links TRBV20-1 to TRBJ2-3; 9 nucleotides agree with TRBD2. This CDR3 spans 16 amino acids. Germline V gives CDR1 DFQATT, CDR2 SNEGSKA (reference sequence). The junction had 9 bases not matched to a gene; V was cut back by 0 bases and J by 5 bases. CDR3 coding DNA: TGCAGTGCTAGAGATTTGCGGGGGGGCCGGAGAGATACGCAGTATTTT. As protein: CSARDLRGGRRDTQYF.

The rearrangement uses TRBV27 and TRBJ2-1; the D call may be TRBD1 or TRBD2 (6 bases each). Per germline, CDR1 MNHEY and CDR2 SMNVEV (reference sequence). CDR3 length: 14 amino acids. Trimming removed 4 bases from V and 3 bases from J, with 10 bases in between. The CDR3 spells CASSSRGRYNEQFF. In DNA form, the CDR3 reads TGTGCCAGCAGTTCCCGGGGGCGCTACAATGAGCAGTTCTTC.

The chain recombines TRBV6-5 with TRBJ1-2, with D hard to call. Germline CDR1 MNHEY, CDR2 SVGAGI. There are 14 residues in the CDR3. V lost 5 bases to trimming and J lost 4 bases, with 14 bases between them. The CDR3 region is CASSLTRTAYGYTF. CDR3 coding DNA: TGTGCCAGCAGTCTTACTCGGACGGCCTATGGCTACACCTTC.

This clonotype was picked up a small number of times. The gene calls are TRBV5-1 and TRBJ2-5, with 8 bases fitting TRBD2. The junction had 6 bases not matched to a gene; V was cut back by 2 bases and J by 3 bases. The germline CDR1 and CDR2 sequences are SGHRS and YFSETQ. This CDR3 region has 15 residues. CDR3 residues: CASSFIGAGEETQYF. CDR3 DNA sequence: TGCGCCAGCAGCTTTATCGGAGCGGGGGAAGAGACCCAGTACTTC.

The V gene is TRBV5-1, the J gene TRBJ1-5; a weak D match, TRBD1 (6 bases). CDR3 length equals 13 residues. V lost 4 bases and J lost 9, with 14 bases in between. Germline lookup yields CDR1 SGHRS and CDR2 YFSETQ. The CDR3 region has the DNA TGCGCCAGCAGCATTCAAACAGGGTGGCCCCAGCATTTT. Its protein is CASSIQTGWPQHF.

The J gene is TRBJ1-5, the V gene TRBV20-1; TRBD1 matches at 7 bases. J lost 3 bases, V lost 6 bases, and 5 bases had no gene match. This CDR3 contains 13 residues. Germline CDR1 and CDR2: DFQATT and SNEGSKA (reference sequence). CDR3 DNA: TGCAGTGCCGTCGGGACAGCCAATCAGCCCCAGCATTTT. Translation gives CSAVGTANQPQHF.

There are a few counts of this clonotype. This rearrangement joins TRBV5-1 to TRBJ2-3; TRBD1 agrees at 9 bases. Germline trimming cut 4 bases from V and 4 bases from J; bases unmatched to any gene: 4. The CDR3 runs 14 residues. Germline V gene data show CDR1 as SGHRS and CDR2 as YFSETQ. In DNA form, the CDR3 reads TGCGCCAGCAGCGAGGGACAGGGTGCAGATACGCAGTATTTT. Translation gives CASSEGQGADTQYF.

This clonotype has a handful of counts. The chain recombines TRBV5-1 with TRBJ2-1; D remains ambiguous. Per the germline V gene, CDR1 is SGHRS and CDR2 is YFSETQ. Trimming left V 0 bases short and J 6 bases short, with 19 bases between. CDR3 length equals 17 residues. In DNA form, the CDR3 reads TGCGCCAGCAGCTTGGCAATCTTGAAGCCCAATCGCAATGAGCAGTTCTTC. This sequence encodes CASSLAILKPNRNEQFF.

V and J are TRBV6-7 and TRBJ2-7, with D perhaps given as TRBD1 or TRBD2 (5 bases each). TRBV6-7 is recorded as an ORF, its role being uncertain. The CDR3 totals 17 residues. V gave up 7 bases and J gave up 4 bases, with 26 bases separating them. The CDR3 bases are TGTGCCAGCATGAAGAGGCTCCCGGGACCGACATTATACGAGCAGTACTTC. This translates into CASMKRLPGPTLYEQYF.

This chain uses TRBV30 with TRBJ2-1; D possibly uses TRBD1 or TRBD2 (6 bases each). The V gene lost 4 bases and the J gene lost 4 bases, with 11 bases spanning the gap. The CDR3 covers 13 residues. Germline assignment: CDR1 GTSNPN and CDR2 SVGIG (reference sequence). CDR3 DNA sequence: TGTGCCTGGAAGGGGGGCTTTTACAATGAGCAGTTCTTC. Its protein is CAWKGGFYNEQFF. The complete variable domain, with remaining parts taken from reference TRBV30 and TRBJ2-1, reads SQTIHQWPATLVQPVGSPLSLECTVEGTSNPNLYWYRQAAGRGLQLLFYSVGIGQISSEVPQNLSASRPQDRQFILSSKKLLLSDSGFYLCAWKGGFYNEQFFGPGTRLTVL.

This sequence joins TRBV20-1 and TRBJ2-1, with 8 positions matching TRBD2. This CDR3 is 17 amino acids long. V trimming: 1 base; J trimming: 3 bases; junction bases outside the gene matches: 11. CDR1 is DFQATT, CDR2 SNEGSKA, per germline (reference sequence). CDR3 residues: CSARVLGSLAVYNEQFF. The DNA for the CDR3 is TGCAGTGCTAGAGTTTTGGGGTCACTAGCGGTCTACAATGAGCAGTTCTTC.